Listed below are T cell receptor beta chains from one sample, sequenced in a study of shared clonotypes between healthy human individuals. Profiling relied on immunoSEQ multiplex PCR, and the TCRdb table lists in-frame clones only, not all of them. The top ten hold roughly 23% of the sample, which has approximately 100,000 clones, around 68% seen once. Sample: memory CD8+ T cells sorted from blood. These receptors all stem from a young woman in good health. Each CDR3 is given with its conserved first and last residue. A D gene is named only where the DNA matches it firmly. Clone size is given for some rows only: seen once, a few or many times, or a class if the clone is expanded.

d_call: TRBD2
v_call: TRBV5-8
clone_size: .
j_call: TRBJ2-3
cdr3_aa: CASSSKLATMVDTQYF
cdr3_nt: TGTGCCAGCAGCTCTAAACTAGCGACAATGGTAGATACGCAGTATTTT

d_call: .
v_call: TRBV9
clone_size: .
j_call: TRBJ2-2
cdr3_aa: CASKGTSNTGELFF
cdr3_nt: TGTGCCAGCAAAGGGACTTCGAACACCGGGGAGCTGTTTTTT

d_call: TRBD1
v_call: TRBV25-1
clone_size: .
j_call: TRBJ2-4
cdr3_aa: CASSFPGTENIQYF
cdr3_nt: TGTGCCAGCAGTTTCCCCGGGACAGAGAACATTCAGTACTTC

d_call: .
v_call: TRBV19
clone_size: .
j_call: TRBJ1-1
cdr3_aa: CASSIGRTEAFF
cdr3_nt: TGTGCCAGTAGTATAGGACGGACTGAAGCTTTCTTT

d_call: TRBD1
v_call: TRBV6-5
clone_size: .
j_call: TRBJ1-1
cdr3_aa: CASSGQGLSEAFF
cdr3_nt: TGTGCCAGCAGCGGACAGGGGTTGTCTGAAGCTTTCTTT

d_call: .
v_call: TRBV27
clone_size: .
j_call: TRBJ1-1
cdr3_aa: CASRGGGATEAFF
cdr3_nt: TGTGCCAGCAGGGGGGGTGGAGCCACTGAAGCTTTCTTT

d_call: TRBD1
v_call: TRBV25-1
clone_size: many
j_call: TRBJ2-1
cdr3_aa: CASSQEYPGQGIHNEQFF
cdr3_nt: TGTGCCAGCAGCCAAGAATATCCGGGACAGGGGATCCACAATGAGCAGTTCTTC

d_call: TRBD1
v_call: TRBV13
clone_size: .
j_call: TRBJ2-7
cdr3_aa: CASSLEGDRTYEQYF
cdr3_nt: TGTGCCAGCAGCTTAGAGGGGGACAGGACCTACGAGCAGTACTTC

d_call: TRBD2
v_call: TRBV28
clone_size: .
j_call: TRBJ2-7
cdr3_aa: CASSGLAGVHEQYF
cdr3_nt: TGTGCCAGCAGCGGACTAGCGGGAGTTCACGAGCAGTACTTC

d_call: .
v_call: TRBV7-9
clone_size: few
j_call: TRBJ1-4
cdr3_aa: CASSLFLGATNEKLFF
cdr3_nt: TGTGCCAGCAGCTTATTTTTGGGCGCAACTAATGAAAAACTGTTTTTT

d_call: .
v_call: TRBV6-6
clone_size: .
j_call: TRBJ2-2
cdr3_aa: CASSRLKTGELFF
cdr3_nt: TGTGCCAGCAGTAGACTTAAAACCGGGGAGCTGTTTTTT

d_call: .
v_call: TRBV5-2
clone_size: many
j_call: TRBJ2-7
cdr3_aa: CASSQGLAVSSYEQYF
cdr3_nt: TGCGCCAGCAGCCAAGGACTAGCGGTTTCATCCTACGAGCAGTACTTC

d_call: .
v_call: TRBV6-5
clone_size: medium-sized
j_call: TRBJ2-2
cdr3_aa: CASSYPRGGGELFF
cdr3_nt: TGTGCCAGCAGTTACCCCAGGGGAGGCGGGGAGCTGTTTTTT